Detailed here is one TCR beta chain. Its antigen is still unknown. Germline assignment: CDR1 MDHEN and CDR2 SYDVKM. This CDR3 is 18 amino acids long. The V end lost 3 bases, the J end lost 2 bases, and 20 bases lay between the germline ends. PCR amplification relied on 60 Vbeta primers (plus 13 Jbeta primers). The repertoire was sequenced with immunoSEQ multiplex PCR; TCRdb's copy has only in-frame clones and lacks some. The sample yields 150,000 to 200,000 clones, around 75% seen once. The record originates from a study of cytomegalovirus exposure and HLA in healthy donors. Findings and limits, study-wide: A later analysis reportedly found that, within productive TCRs, an Asian-associated ancestry cluster had fewer N-insertions than the mean observed across the roughly 610 donors.

The clonotype originates from a male donor in good health and CMV-seronegative. The genes are TRBV28 and TRBJ1-5; D is ambiguous. The sequenced sample consisted of PBMCs. The CDR3 loop reads CASSLLRVGKRGNQPQHF. The DNA for the CDR3 is TGTGCCAGCAGTTTGCTACGGGTCGGCAAAAGAGGCAATCAGCCCCAGCATTTT.